A selection of T cell receptor beta chains follows, all from one sample in a study of blood T cell repertoires in COVID-19. Method: immunoSEQ multiplex PCR; TCRdb's copy keeps in-frame clones and lacks some. Among fewer than 350,000 clones listed, approximately 81% were seen once. The sample comprised PBMCs or T cells enriched from blood (not recorded which). The receptors stem from a woman in her 50s who had recovered from COVID-19. Each CDR3 is given with its conserved first and last residue. The D gene is left open where the match is weak.

d_call | j_call | v_call | cdr3_length | cdr3_nt | cdr3_aa
TRBD2 | TRBJ2-2 | TRBV4-2 | 17 | TGTGCCAGCAGGGGACTAGCGGGGGGGCCCGACACCGGGGAGCTGTTTTTT | CASRGLAGGPDTGELFF
TRBD1 | TRBJ1-4 | TRBV7-9 | 14 | TGTGCCAGCAGCATCGGGACAGCTAATGAAAAACTGTTTTTT | CASSIGTANEKLFF
. | TRBJ1-6 | TRBV27 | 14 | TGTGCCAGCAGTTGGGCGGGGAGAGGTTCACCCCTCCACTTT | CASSWAGRGSPLHF
. | TRBJ2-2 | TRBV2 | 13 | TGTGCCAGCAGACAGGAGAACACCGGGGAGCTGTTTTTT | CASRQENTGELFF
. | TRBJ1-2 | TRBV7-9 | 14 | TGTGCCAGCGGAAAAGAGACAGTAAACTATGGCTACACCTTC | CASGKETVNYGYTF
TRBD2 | TRBJ2-7 | TRBV19 | 14 | TGTGCCAGTAGTGCGGGGGACCTGGGGTACGAGCAGTACTTC | CASSAGDLGYEQYF
. | TRBJ2-1 | TRBV6-4 | 13 | TGTGCCAGCAGTGGGACTCCGCACAATGAGCAGTTCTTC | CASSGTPHNEQFF
. | TRBJ1-1 | TRBV11-3 | 15 | TGTGCCAGCAGCTTAGAACAGGGTTGTCGCGCTGAAGCTTTCTTT | CASSLEQGCRAEAFF
. | TRBJ1-4 | TRBV11-2 | 16 | TGTGCCAGCAGCTTAGCACGTGGCAGGGGCAGGGAAAAACTGTTTTTT | CASSLARGRGREKLFF
TRBD1 | TRBJ2-2 | TRBV5-1 | 15 | TGCGCCAGCAGCAAGGACAGGACGAACACCGGGGAGCTGTTTTTT | CASSKDRTNTGELFF